The next 15 T cell receptor beta chains were all read from a single sample in a study of blood T cell repertoires in COVID-19. Data came from immunoSEQ multiplex PCR; TCRdb stores just in-frame clones and leaves some out. The table has about 95,000 clones, 80% to 90% seen once. The sequencing input was peripheral blood. The receptor source for this set is a human donor in a cohort sampled during active COVID-19.

The chain joins TRBV21-1 to TRBJ1-2; no DNA check was done on the table's D call, TRBD1. TRBV21-1 is recorded as a pseudogene. The CDR3 runs 15 residues. CDR3 DNA: TGTGCCAGCAGCAAGGCCCCCGACAGGGGTGTTGGCTACACCTTC. Protein: CASSKAPDRGVGYTF.

V and J are TRBV19 and TRBJ2-2; 7 positions match TRBD1. The CDR3 has 14 residues. J lost 4 bases, V lost 5 bases, and 4 bases had no gene match. The germline V gene encodes CDR1 LNHDA and CDR2 SQIVND (reference sequence). The DNA for the CDR3 is TGTGCCAGTAGTCGGACAGGTGGCACCGGGGAGCTGTTTTTT. Amino acid sequence: CASSRTGGTGELFF.

This sequence joins TRBV6-4 and TRBJ2-2; D remains unclear. The CDR3 runs 14 residues. The V gene's germline CDR1 is MRHNA and CDR2 SNTAGT. Trimming left V 2 bases short and J 5 bases short, with 9 bases between. CDR3 nucleotides: TGTGCCAGCAGTGACCTCAGAGGTACCGGGGAGCTGTTTTTT. Protein product: CASSDLRGTGELFF.

V gene TRBV10-1 combines with J gene TRBJ1-1; D ambiguous. The germline V gene encodes CDR1 WNHNN and CDR2 SYGVQD (reference sequence). The CDR3 has 14 residues. Trimming took 4 bases from V and 0 from J, leaving 9 bases between them. Written as DNA, the CDR3 is TGCGCCAGCAGTGGCTCGGCGGTGAACACTGAAGCTTTCTTT. This translates into CASSGSAVNTEAFF.

The J gene is TRBJ2-1, the V gene TRBV19; D gene ambiguous. Trimming took off 6 bases at V and 5 bases at J, with 17 bases between the two ends. The germline V gene has CDR1 LNHDA and CDR2 SQIVND (reference sequence). The CDR3 has 15 residues. The CDR3 DNA sequence: TGTGCCAGTAGCCCCCCGGCGGCCCCAAACAATGAGCAGTTCTTC. It codes for CASSPPAAPNNEQFF.

V is TRBV6-5 and J is TRBJ2-1, with D possibly matching TRBD2 (5 bases). Trimming removed 6 bases at V and 4 bases at J, with 16 bases between. CDR1 is MNHEY, CDR2 SVGAGI, per germline. There are 15 residues in the CDR3. The CDR3 DNA reads as TGTGCCAGCAGAAGAGAGGGATCGGATTACAATGAGCAGTTCTTC. Its protein product is CASRREGSDYNEQFF.

The rearrangement links TRBV7-2 to TRBJ2-2; 11 bases fit TRBD2. CDR3 length equals 16 residues. Germline-derived CDR1 and CDR2 are SGHTA and FQGNSA. V was clipped by 0 bases and J by 6 bases; unmatched bases: 3. CDR3 residues: CASSLALAGVAGELFF. CDR3 nucleotide sequence: TGTGCCAGCAGCTTAGCACTAGCGGGGGTTGCCGGGGAGCTGTTTTTT.

The gene calls are TRBV10-2 and TRBJ1-1; 8 bases fit TRBD1. Germline loops: CDR1 WSHSY, CDR2 SAAADI. This CDR3 is 12 amino acids long. V gave up 7 bases and J gave up 7 bases; unmatched junction bases: 5. As DNA, the CDR3 is TGCGCCAGCAAGGGACAGGCCTATGAAGCTTTCTTT. Amino acids: CASKGQAYEAFF.

The J gene is TRBJ2-7, the V gene TRBV5-1; 9 nucleotides agree with TRBD1. V gave up 4 bases and J gave up 7 bases; unmatched junction bases: 6. This CDR3 has 13 residues. The germline CDR1 and CDR2 sequences are SGHRS and YFSETQ. The CDR3 loop is CASSPGQGWEQYF. The CDR3 DNA sequence: TGCGCCAGCAGCCCCGGACAGGGGTGGGAGCAGTACTTC.

V usage is TRBV7-2 and J usage is TRBJ1-1; perhaps TRBD1 as D (6 bases). With 5 bases removed from V and 0 bases from J, the gap between germline ends came to 16 bases. Germline V gives CDR1 SGHTA, CDR2 FQGNSA. The CDR3 totals 16 residues. CDR3 protein: CASSPMDSSMNTEAFF. CDR3 bases: TGTGCCAGCAGCCCGATGGACAGCTCAATGAACACTGAAGCTTTCTTT.

V usage is TRBV18 and J usage is TRBJ1-4, with D possibly TRBD1 on 5 matching bases. The CDR3 has 14 residues. V lost 4 bases, J lost 4 bases, and 10 bases lay in between. Germline CDR1 reads KGHSH; CDR2 reads LQKENI. The CDR3: CASSQGLGNEKLFF. The CDR3 nucleotides are TGTGCCAGCTCACAGGGGTTGGGTAATGAAAAACTGTTTTTT.

In this sample, this clone turned up a few times. V is TRBV5-1 and J is TRBJ1-5, with 8 nucleotides matching TRBD1. Germline V gives CDR1 SGHRS, CDR2 YFSETQ. Trimming cost V 4 bases and J 6 bases; bases outside gene matches: 12. This CDR3 has 16 amino acids. The CDR3 sequence: CASSPEGAGGVQPQHF. The CDR3 DNA follows: TGCGCCAGCAGCCCTGAGGGGGCAGGGGGCGTTCAGCCCCAGCATTTT.

The V gene is TRBV4-1, the J gene TRBJ2-6, with a possible D match to TRBD1 (6 bases). The CDR3 has 13 amino acids. Germline CDR1 and CDR2: MGHRA and YSYEKL. Trimming stripped 1 base from V and 9 bases from J, with 7 bases between. The CDR3: CASSQARGNVLTF. CDR3 nucleotide sequence: TGCGCCAGCAGCCAAGCCAGGGGCAACGTCCTGACTTTC.

V is TRBV9 and J is TRBJ2-5; 7 positions match TRBD1. This CDR3 has 15 residues. V shed 6 bases, J shed 3 bases, and the junction held 11 bases outside the gene matches. From germline, CDR1 is SGDLS and CDR2 YYNGEE. The CDR3 DNA sequence: TGTGCCAGCAACGCTCTCGGGACAGCTAAAGAGACCCAGTACTTC. This encodes CASNALGTAKETQYF.

The gene calls are TRBV7-8 and TRBJ2-7; possibly TRBD1 for D (6 bases). Trimming took 1 base from V and 6 from J, leaving 10 bases between them. Germline V gene sequence: CDR1 SGHVS, CDR2 FQNEAQ. CDR3 length equals 13 residues. For the CDR3, the DNA is TGTGCCAGCAGCTTAGAACAGGGAGCCGAGCAGTACTTC. As protein: CASSLEQGAEQYF.